Below are 20 T cell receptor beta chains sequenced from a single sample in a study of shared clonotypes between healthy human individuals. Using immunoSEQ multiplex PCR, the repertoire was profiled, and TCRdb retains in-frame clones only, with some absent. This table has roughly 700,000 clones, over 65% appearing once. The sequenced material came from memory CD4+ T cells sorted from blood. As to subset: CD45RA-negative fraction. The receptors here all came from a woman in her twenties or thirties in good health.

This clone was recorded a few times. The rearrangement links TRBV6-4 to TRBJ2-3; 10 nucleotides align to TRBD2. Germline V CDR1 and CDR2: MRHNA, SNTAGT. This CDR3 is 16 amino acids long. The trim removed 2 bases at V and 5 bases at J, leaving 7 bases unmatched. The CDR3 region is CASSDTLAGEVDTQYF. CDR3 nucleotide sequence: TGTGCCAGCAGTGACACCCTAGCGGGAGAGGTAGATACGCAGTATTTT.

This clone was seen only a few times. This rearrangement joins TRBV5-1 to TRBJ2-6; TRBD1 aligns across 11 bases. CDR1 and CDR2 (germline): SGHRS, YFSETQ. Trimming at V came to 9 bases and at J to 1 base, leaving 12 bases not matched to a gene. CDR3 length equals 18 residues. The CDR3 sequence: CAMTVLGTGGSGANVLTF. CDR3 sequence (DNA): TGCGCCATGACCGTCTTGGGGACAGGGGGTTCTGGGGCCAACGTCCTGACTTTC.

The V gene is TRBV5-1, the J gene TRBJ1-4, with 7 nucleotides matching TRBD1. Trimming took 2 bases from V and 8 from J; bases not matched to a gene: 6. Looked up from germline, CDR1 is SGHRS and CDR2 is YFSETQ. The CDR3 is 14 amino acids. The CDR3 region has the DNA TGCGCCAGCAGCTTTCTTGCAGGGGGGGAAAAACTGTTTTTT. As protein: CASSFLAGGEKLFF. Full variable domain (outside the CDR3, taken from reference TRBV5-1 and TRBJ1-4): KAGVTQTPRYLIKTRGQQVTLSCSPISGHRSVSWYQQTPGQGLQFLFEYFSETQRNKGNFPGRFSGRQFSNSRSEMNVSTLELGDSALYLCASSFLAGGEKLFFGSGTQLSVL.

The rearrangement uses TRBV20-1 and TRBJ2-7; D unresolved. Germline lookup yields CDR1 DFQATT and CDR2 SNEGSKA (reference sequence). The CDR3 consists of 11 residues. V lost 7 bases and J 3 bases, leaving 10 bases between the germline ends. The CDR3 coding sequence is TGCAGTGGAAGGGTGCACTACGAGCAGTACTTC. It encodes CSGRVHYEQYF.

The V gene is TRBV19, the J gene TRBJ2-3, with D possibly TRBD2 on 5 matching bases. This CDR3 spans 15 amino acids. V was clipped by 6 bases and J by 3 bases, with 16 bases between them. Germline CDR1 reads LNHDA; CDR2 reads SQIVND (reference sequence). CDR3 sequence: CASSNDYISTDTQYF. The CDR3 bases are TGTGCCAGTAGCAATGACTACATATCGACAGATACGCAGTATTTT.

Details on this clone: The same CDR3 can be traced to other DNA sequences in this sample. This sequence joins TRBV7-9 and TRBJ1-1; D is possibly TRBD1 (6 bases). With 4 bases removed from V and 3 bases from J, the gap between germline ends came to 9 bases. CDR1 and CDR2 from the germline V gene are SEHNR and FQNEAQ (reference sequence). This CDR3 is built from 13 residues. The CDR3 loop reads CASSSRGDTEAFF. DNA of the CDR3: TGTGCCAGCAGCTCCAGGGGAGACACTGAAGCTTTCTTT.

CDR3 sequence: CASRFSTGGTDTQYF. The CDR3 DNA sequence: TGTGCCAGCAGATTTTCGACGGGAGGCACAGATACGCAGTATTTT. The chain joins TRBV28 to TRBJ2-3; TRBD2 might be the D (6 bases). The germline CDR1 and CDR2 sequences are MDHEN and SYDVKM. This CDR3 has 15 residues. V was cut by 6 bases and J by 1 base, with 14 bases left in between.

The chain has TRBV5-1 and TRBJ1-1; 11 bases fit TRBD1. The CDR3 extends over 16 amino acids. CDR1 is SGHRS, CDR2 YFSETQ, per germline. V dropped 1 base and J dropped 4; count of bases not matched to a gene: 6. The CDR3 loop reads CASSLMTGQGATEAFF. The CDR3 bases are TGCGCCAGCAGCTTGATGACAGGACAGGGGGCCACTGAAGCTTTCTTT.

The rearrangement joins TRBV7-9 to TRBJ2-7, with a weak D call TRBD2 (6 bases). CDR1 SEHNR and CDR2 FQNEAQ come from the germline V gene (reference sequence). V was trimmed by 5 bases and J by 4 bases, leaving 15 bases between them. The CDR3 totals 14 residues. For the CDR3, the DNA is TGTGCCAGCAGCCAGGTAGCGGAGCTATACGAGCAGTACTTC. This encodes CASSQVAELYEQYF.

The CDR3 loop reads CASSGSGSDSYNEQFF. The CDR3 nucleotides are TGTGCCAGCAGCGGTAGCGGGTCGGACTCCTACAATGAGCAGTTCTTC. The V gene is TRBV13, the J gene TRBJ2-1; 7 bases fit TRBD2. The germline V gene encodes CDR1 PRHDT and CDR2 FYEKMQ (reference sequence). The trim removed 5 bases at V and 0 bases at J, leaving 7 bases unmatched. This CDR3 is 16 amino acids long.

V is TRBV27 and J is TRBJ2-5; no reliable D call. This CDR3 is 11 amino acids long. V was shortened by 9 bases and J by 5 bases, with 10 bases between the two germline ends. Germline CDR1 MNHEY, CDR2 SMNVEV (reference sequence). This chain's CDR3 is CARRFIETQYF. In nucleotides, the CDR3 is TGTGCCAGAAGATTTATCGAGACCCAGTACTTC.

This clone was observed a handful of times. The chain is built from TRBV28 and TRBJ2-7; D possibly corresponds to TRBD2 (6 bases). The CDR3 consists of 14 residues. CDR1 MDHEN and CDR2 SYDVKM come from the germline V gene. V lost 6 bases, J lost 3 bases, and 15 bases lay in between. The CDR3 loop is CASRDGEEYYEQYF. Here the CDR3 DNA reads TGTGCCAGCAGGGATGGGGAGGAGTACTACGAGCAGTACTTC.

The V gene is TRBV29-1, the J gene TRBJ2-5; 10 bases line up with TRBD1. Germline-derived CDR1 and CDR2 are SQVTM and ANQGSEA. V was clipped by 7 bases and J by 7 bases; unmatched bases: 15. The CDR3 totals 15 residues. CDR3 DNA: TGCAGCGCCCCAACAACCGGGACAGGGGTTTCGACCCAGTACTTC. This gives the protein CSAPTTGTGVSTQYF.

The CDR3 loop is CASSRLMGARGATEAFF. CDR3 nucleotides: TGTGCCAGCAGTCGCTTAATGGGGGCGCGGGGGGCTACTGAAGCTTTCTTT. The chain links TRBV28 to TRBJ1-1, with D tentatively TRBD1 (6 bases). V was cut by 5 bases and J by 5 bases, with 24 bases left in between. Germline V gene data show CDR1 as MDHEN and CDR2 as SYDVKM. The CDR3 length is 17 residues.

V is TRBV5-1 and J is TRBJ1-1, with 7 positions matching TRBD1. V was pared by 4 bases and J by 3 bases, with 9 bases of the junction left unmatched. The germline CDR1 and CDR2 sequences are SGHRS and YFSETQ. The CDR3 has 15 residues. The chain's CDR3 is CASSPRQGADTEAFF. The CDR3 coding sequence is TGCGCCAGCAGCCCAAGACAGGGCGCGGACACTGAAGCTTTCTTT. Drawing the rest from reference TRBV5-1 and TRBJ1-1, the complete variable domain is KAGVTQTPRYLIKTRGQQVTLSCSPISGHRSVSWYQQTPGQGLQFLFEYFSETQRNKGNFPGRFSGRQFSNSRSEMNVSTLELGDSALYLCASSPRQGADTEAFFGQGTRLTVV.

This chain links TRBV12-5 with TRBJ2-3; no firm D call. Germline V gene sequence: CDR1 LGHNT, CDR2 FRNRAP. The CDR3 length is 16 residues. Deletions cut 0 bases from V and 6 bases from J, with 16 bases between. CDR3 nucleotide sequence: TGTGCTAGTGGTTTGGTAGCTGGACCCTCCCGGGATACGCAGTATTTT. It yields the protein CASGLVAGPSRDTQYF.

The chain recombines TRBV25-1 with TRBJ2-5; D perhaps matches TRBD1 (6 bases). The CDR3 contains 17 residues. V lost 1 base and J lost 6, with 21 bases in between. Germline CDR1 is MGHDK and CDR2 is SYGVNS. CDR3 bases: TGTGCCAGCAGTGAATTGGGTCTCACCAGGGGTCAAAAGACCCAGTACTTC. Protein sequence: CASSELGLTRGQKTQYF.

This rearrangement joins TRBV10-3 to TRBJ2-2; D is unclear. The germline gives CDR1 ENHRY, CDR2 SYGVKD. Trimming pared 6 bases from V and 5 bases from J, leaving 19 bases between. The CDR3 runs to 16 residues. CDR3 in DNA: TGTGCCATCAGGCCCGACGTGGGATCTGGAACCGGGGAGCTGTTTTTT. Translated: CAIRPDVGSGTGELFF.

This sequence joins TRBV6-6 and TRBJ2-4; 9 bases are shared with TRBD2. V gave up 4 bases and J gave up 0 bases; unmatched junction bases: 4. There are 16 residues in the CDR3. Germline CDR1 MNHNY, CDR2 SVGAGI (reference sequence). The CDR3 loop reads CASSFRLAAAKNIQYF. The CDR3 DNA sequence: TGTGCCAGCAGTTTCAGACTAGCGGCAGCCAAAAACATTCAGTACTTC.

The chain is built from TRBV27 and TRBJ2-7; the match to TRBD1 covers 8 bases. J was trimmed by 2 bases and V by 6 bases; bases with no gene match: 6. The germline CDR1 and CDR2 sequences are MNHEY and SMNVEV (reference sequence). The CDR3 loop spans 14 amino acids. The DNA for the CDR3 is TGTGCCAGCAGGAAAGGGACAGGACCCTACGAGCAGTACTTC. This gives the protein CASRKGTGPYEQYF.